What follows are 13 T cell receptor beta chains derived from one specimen sequenced in a study of blood T cell repertoires in COVID-19. Assay used: immunoSEQ multiplex PCR; TCRdb lists only in-frame clones, some missing. The data contain tens of thousands of clones, over 65% of them singletons. Specimen: peripheral blood. Receptors were obtained from a woman of 80 years or more with acute or convalescent COVID-19.

This rearrangement joins TRBV5-4 to TRBJ1-6, with TRBD1 identical over 7 bases. CDR3 size: 15 residues. V was clipped by 0 bases and J by 6 bases; unmatched bases: 3. CDR1 is SGHNT and CDR2 is YYREEE in the germline V gene (reference sequence). This CDR3 is CASSLGQGGNSPLHF. CDR3 nucleotides: TGTGCCAGCAGCTTGGGACAGGGAGGTAATTCACCCCTCCACTTT.

The V gene is TRBV30, the J gene TRBJ1-3; 8 bases agree with TRBD1. The germline V gene encodes CDR1 GTSNPN and CDR2 SVGIG (reference sequence). The CDR3 runs to 14 residues. V lost 5 bases, J lost 0 bases, and 3 bases stayed unmatched. CDR3 sequence (DNA): TGTGCCTGGGGACAGGGATTCTCTGGAAACACCATATATTTT. Translated, it gives CAWGQGFSGNTIYF.

The genes are TRBV3-1 (or the pseudogene TRBV3-2) and TRBJ2-3; tentatively, D is TRBD2 (6 bases). Germline V gene sequence: CDR1 LGHDT, CDR2 YNNKEL (reference sequence). This CDR3 is built from 15 residues. V lost 4 bases to trimming and J lost 1 base, with 12 bases between them. The CDR3 DNA is TGTGCCAGCAGCCCCGGGGGTACGGGCACAGATACGCAGTATTTT. Its protein product is CASSPGGTGTDTQYF.

The chain employs TRBV18 and TRBJ1-1, with no clear D. The V gene's germline CDR1 is KGHSH and CDR2 LQKENI. Trimming shortened V by 2 bases and J by 0 bases, and 10 bases separated the two germline ends. This CDR3 is built from 15 residues. DNA for the CDR3: TGTGCCAGCTCACCAAAGTCACAGTTGAACACTGAAGCTTTCTTT. Translating gives CASSPKSQLNTEAFF.

The chain couples TRBV15 to TRBJ1-2; D not resolved. CDR3 length: 15 residues. CDR1 and CDR2 from the germline V gene are LNHNV and YYDKDF (reference sequence). V lost 0 bases and J 0 bases, leaving 8 bases between the germline ends. As DNA, the CDR3 is TGTGCCACCAGCAGAGATCGAGGATCTAACTATGGCTACACCTTC. This translates into CATSRDRGSNYGYTF.

The rearrangement uses TRBV7-6 and TRBJ1-4, with unresolved D. With 4 bases removed from V and 4 bases from J, the gap between germline ends came to 7 bases. The CDR3 contains 13 residues. CDR1 and CDR2 (germline): SGHVS, FNYEAQ. CDR3 protein: CASSSYSNEKLFF. CDR3 DNA: TGTGCCAGCAGCTCGTACAGTAATGAAAAACTGTTTTTT.

The V gene is TRBV24-1, the J gene TRBJ2-3, with D possibly TRBD1 on 6 matching bases. The CDR3 has 15 amino acids. CDR1 is KGHDR, CDR2 SFDVKD, per germline. Trimming took 7 bases from V and 2 from J, leaving 15 bases between them. The CDR3 DNA sequence: TGTGCCACCAGAGCGACAGGAGGAGACACAGATACGCAGTATTTT. The encoded protein is CATRATGGDTDTQYF.

This clone was recorded only once. The chain combines TRBV11-2 with TRBJ2-3; 7 bases match TRBD2. Germline values: CDR1 SGHAT, CDR2 FQNNGV. The CDR3 spans 16 residues. The V segment lost 5 bases and the J segment 0 bases; nucleotides outside the gene matches: 8. CDR3 nucleotides: TGTGCCAGCAGCCTGGATAGCGGGTATAGCACAGATACGCAGTATTTT. The encoded protein is CASSLDSGYSTDTQYF. Complete variable domain (other parts from reference TRBV11-2 and TRBJ2-3): EAGVAQSPRYKIIEKRQSVAFWCNPISGHATLYWYQQILGQGPKLLIQFQNNGVVDDSQLPKDRFSAERLKGVDSTLKIQPAKLEDSAVYLCASSLDSGYSTDTQYFGPGTRLTVL.

The chain is built from TRBV7-9 and TRBJ1-5; D is possibly TRBD1 (5 bases). Trimming stripped 0 bases from V and 6 bases from J, with 9 bases between. The length of the CDR3 is 14 residues. Germline V gene data show CDR1 as SEHNR and CDR2 as FQNEAQ (reference sequence). CDR3 DNA: TGTGCCAGCAGCTTAGCCAGGGCCGGTCAGCCCCAGCATTTT. It specifies CASSLARAGQPQHF.

The chain is built from TRBV3-1 (or the pseudogene TRBV3-2) and TRBJ2-4; TRBD1 matches 10 bases. This CDR3 is 15 amino acids long. V dropped 4 bases and J dropped 9; count of bases not matched to a gene: 9. Germline lookup yields CDR1 LGHDT and CDR2 YNNKEL (reference sequence). This CDR3 reads CASSPLGQGNGIQYF. The CDR3 DNA reads as TGTGCCAGCAGCCCACTGGGACAGGGGAATGGCATTCAGTACTTC.

This clone has a handful of counts. The V call is TRBV30, the J call TRBJ1-4; no clear D. Germline V gene sequence: CDR1 GTSNPN, CDR2 SVGIG (reference sequence). This CDR3 contains 13 residues. Trimming pared 1 base from V and 4 bases from J, leaving 7 bases between. CDR3 nucleotide sequence: TGTGCCTGGAGTGGCCAGATTAATGAAAAACTGTTTTTT. It codes for CAWSGQINEKLFF. Looking up the rest from reference TRBV30 and TRBJ1-4 gives the full variable domain: SQTIHQWPATLVQPVGSPLSLECTVEGTSNPNLYWYRQAAGRGLQLLFYSVGIGQISSEVPQNLSASRPQDRQFILSSKKLLLSDSGFYLCAWSGQINEKLFFGSGTQLSVL.

J is TRBJ2-7 and V is TRBV25-1; D possibly corresponds to TRBD2 (5 bases). The CDR3 is 16 amino acids. Trimming shortened V by 5 bases and J by 2 bases, and 19 bases separated the two germline ends. The germline CDR1 and CDR2 sequences are MGHDK and SYGVNS. The CDR3: CASSPLASGSPYEQYF. CDR3 nucleotide sequence: TGTGCCAGCAGTCCCTTAGCGAGCGGAAGTCCCTACGAGCAGTACTTC.

This clone was picked up one time. The J gene is TRBJ2-7, the V gene TRBV5-1; no clear D gene. The V gene lost 4 bases and the J gene lost 5 bases, with 13 bases spanning the gap. Germline CDR1 reads SGHRS; CDR2 reads YFSETQ. CDR3 length: 13 amino acids. The CDR3 coding sequence is TGCGCCAGCAGCCCAGGTACCGGAAACGAGCAGTACTTC. It is translated as CASSPGTGNEQYF.